Below, 3 T cell receptor beta chains from the same sample are listed, as sequenced in a study of cytomegalovirus exposure and HLA in healthy donors. Both 60 Vbeta primers and 13 Jbeta primers went into the PCR. Sequenced by immunoSEQ multiplex PCR; TCRdb stores in-frame clones only, minus some. The sample contains 150,000 to 200,000 clones, 70% to 80% of which appear only once. The sample consisted of PBMCs. The receptors stem from a man between 60 and 75 years old in good health and CMV-seronegative.

The chain joins TRBV28 to TRBJ2-5, with D unresolved. The ends were cut back, 8 bases at V and 2 bases at J, with 18 bases in the middle. The germline V gene encodes CDR1 MDHEN and CDR2 SYDVKM. This CDR3 region has 15 residues. CDR3 in amino acids: CASCSLGRTQETQYF. DNA of the CDR3: TGTGCCAGCTGCTCACTGGGCAGAACTCAAGAGACCCAGTACTTC.

In regard to this clone: The sample carries other DNA sequences with the same CDR3. The rearrangement joins TRBV6-5 to TRBJ2-7; 7 bases are a match to TRBD2. The ends lost 0 bases at V and 4 bases at J; junction bases unmatched: 6. CDR1 is MNHEY, CDR2 SVGAGI, per germline. This CDR3 spans 15 amino acids. The CDR3 DNA sequence: TGTGCCAGCAGTTACTCCCTCGCGGGAGCTTACGAGCAGTACTTC. The encoded protein is CASSYSLAGAYEQYF.

The rearrangement joins TRBV7-2 to TRBJ1-5, with D unclear. Trimming took off 2 bases at V and 1 base at J, with 9 bases between the two ends. CDR1 and CDR2 (germline): SGHTA, FQGNSA. The CDR3 is made up of 15 amino acids. The CDR3: CASSLNIISNQPQHF. CDR3 DNA sequence: TGTGCCAGCAGCTTAAACATCATCAGCAATCAGCCCCAGCATTTT.